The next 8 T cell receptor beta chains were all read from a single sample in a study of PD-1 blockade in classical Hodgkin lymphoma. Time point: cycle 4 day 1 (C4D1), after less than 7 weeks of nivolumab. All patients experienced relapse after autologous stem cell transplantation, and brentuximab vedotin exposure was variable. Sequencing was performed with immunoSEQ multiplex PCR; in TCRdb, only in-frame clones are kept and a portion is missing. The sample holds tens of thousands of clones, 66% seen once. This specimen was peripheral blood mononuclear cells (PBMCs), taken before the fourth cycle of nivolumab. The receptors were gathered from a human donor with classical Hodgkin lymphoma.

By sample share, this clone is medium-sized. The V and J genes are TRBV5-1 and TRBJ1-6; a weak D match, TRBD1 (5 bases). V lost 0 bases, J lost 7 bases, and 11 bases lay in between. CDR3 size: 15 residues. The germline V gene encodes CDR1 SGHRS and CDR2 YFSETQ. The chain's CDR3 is CASSLGQGLNSPLHF. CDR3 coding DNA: TGCGCCAGCAGCTTGGGTCAGGGTTTGAATTCACCCCTCCACTTT.

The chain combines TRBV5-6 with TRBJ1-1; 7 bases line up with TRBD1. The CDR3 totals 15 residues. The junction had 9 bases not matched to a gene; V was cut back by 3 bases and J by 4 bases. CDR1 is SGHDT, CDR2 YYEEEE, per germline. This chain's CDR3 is CASSSSTGMGTEAFF. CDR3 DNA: TGTGCCAGCAGCTCGTCGACAGGGATGGGCACTGAAGCTTTCTTT.

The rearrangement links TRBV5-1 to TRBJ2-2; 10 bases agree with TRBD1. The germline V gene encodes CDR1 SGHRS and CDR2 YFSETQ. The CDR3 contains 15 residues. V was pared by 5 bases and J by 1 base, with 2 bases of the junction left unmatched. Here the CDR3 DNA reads TGCGCCAGCAGAGGACAGGGGGGGAACACCGGGGAGCTGTTTTTT. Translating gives CASRGQGGNTGELFF.

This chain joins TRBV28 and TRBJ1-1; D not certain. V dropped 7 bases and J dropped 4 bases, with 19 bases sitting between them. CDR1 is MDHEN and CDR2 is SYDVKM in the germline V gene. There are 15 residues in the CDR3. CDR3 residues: CASKPPGDGSTEAFF. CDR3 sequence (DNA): TGTGCCAGCAAACCTCCGGGAGATGGGAGCACTGAAGCTTTCTTT. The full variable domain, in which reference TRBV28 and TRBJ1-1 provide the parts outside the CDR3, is DVKVTQSSRYLVKRTGEKVFLECVQDMDHENMFWYRQDPGLGLRLIYFSYDVKMKEKGDIPEGYSVSREKKERFSLILESASTNQTSMYLCASKPPGDGSTEAFFGQGTRLTVV.

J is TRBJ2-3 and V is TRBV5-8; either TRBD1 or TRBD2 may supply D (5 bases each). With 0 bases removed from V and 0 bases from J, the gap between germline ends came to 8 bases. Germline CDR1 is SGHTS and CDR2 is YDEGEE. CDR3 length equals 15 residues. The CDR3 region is CASSLGDLSTDTQYF. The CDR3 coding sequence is TGTGCCAGCAGCTTGGGGGACCTTAGCACAGATACGCAGTATTTT.

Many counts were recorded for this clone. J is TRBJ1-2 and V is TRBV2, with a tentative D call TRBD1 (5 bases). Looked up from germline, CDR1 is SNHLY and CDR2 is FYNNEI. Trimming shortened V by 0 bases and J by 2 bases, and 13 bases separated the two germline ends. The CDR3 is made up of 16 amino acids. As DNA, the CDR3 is TGTGCCAGCAGTGAAGCGCTTGGGACGTTAAACTATGGCTACACCTTC. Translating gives CASSEALGTLNYGYTF.

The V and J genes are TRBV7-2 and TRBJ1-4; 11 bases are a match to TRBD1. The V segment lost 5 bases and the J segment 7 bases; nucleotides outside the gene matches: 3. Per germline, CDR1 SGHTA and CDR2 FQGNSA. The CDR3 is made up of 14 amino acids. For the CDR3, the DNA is TGTGCCAGCAGCCCAGGGACAGGGGGTGAAAAACTGTTTTTT. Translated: CASSPGTGGEKLFF.

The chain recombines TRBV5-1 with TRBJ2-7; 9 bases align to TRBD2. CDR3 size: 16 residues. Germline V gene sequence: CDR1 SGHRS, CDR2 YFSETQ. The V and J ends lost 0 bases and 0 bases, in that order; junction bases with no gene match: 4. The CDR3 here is CASSLEASGVSYEQYF. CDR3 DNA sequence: TGCGCCAGCAGCTTGGAGGCTAGCGGGGTCTCCTACGAGCAGTACTTC.